These 12 T cell receptor beta chains were all obtained from the same sample, sequenced in a study of PD-L1 blockade in urothelial cancer. Assay used: immunoSEQ multiplex PCR; TCRdb lists only in-frame clones, some missing. Here the sample spans some 45,000 clones, 88% being singletons. The sequences come from PBMCs, collected around atezolizumab (anti-PD-L1) treatment. These receptors were collected from a man at least 80 years old with urothelial cancer.

The chain uses TRBV18 and TRBJ2-1; TRBD2 matches at 7 bases. Germline loops: CDR1 KGHSH, CDR2 LQKENI. The V gene end was trimmed by 8 bases and the J gene end by 8 bases; junction bases not matched to a gene: 9. This CDR3 spans 13 amino acids. The CDR3 DNA sequence: TGTGCCAGCCTGGGGGAGGGCCGCGATGAGCAGTTCTTC. Protein product: CASLGEGRDEQFF.

CDR3 bases: TGTGCCATCCCGGGACAGGGGTTCGAGCAGTACTTC. It codes for CAIPGQGFEQYF. The gene calls are TRBV7-9 and TRBJ2-7; 10 positions agree with TRBD1. This CDR3 contains 12 residues. Trimming cost V 10 bases and J 6 bases; bases outside gene matches: 6. Looked up from germline, CDR1 is SEHNR and CDR2 is FQNEAQ (reference sequence).

The chain employs TRBV19 and TRBJ2-1; TRBD1 agrees at 7 bases. Germline values: CDR1 LNHDA, CDR2 SQIVND (reference sequence). CDR3 size: 14 residues. The ends lost 6 bases at V and 4 bases at J; junction bases unmatched: 6. Written as DNA, the CDR3 is TGTGCCAGTAGGCCGGGACAGACTTACAATGAGCAGTTCTTC. Its translation: CASRPGQTYNEQFF.

The gene calls are TRBV6-6 and TRBJ2-3; 7 bases align to TRBD1. The germline V gene encodes CDR1 MNHNY and CDR2 SVGAGI (reference sequence). CDR3 length: 15 residues. Germline trimming cut 5 bases from V and 2 bases from J; bases unmatched to any gene: 7. CDR3 in DNA: TGTGCCAGCAGTACCGGGACAGCACTCACAGATACGCAGTATTTT. It specifies CASSTGTALTDTQYF.

The chain joins TRBV28 to TRBJ2-3; 11 bases align to TRBD1. The CDR3 consists of 15 residues. Per germline, CDR1 MDHEN and CDR2 SYDVKM. Trimming at V came to 10 bases and at J to 7 bases, leaving 13 bases not matched to a gene. This CDR3 is CATVFGTGGRNTQYF. For the CDR3, the DNA is TGTGCCACCGTCTTTGGGACAGGGGGTAGAAATACGCAGTATTTT.

The chain links TRBV6-5 to TRBJ1-3; D gene uncertain. This CDR3 contains 15 residues. Trimming left V 8 bases short and J 0 bases short, with 14 bases between. Germline CDR1 and CDR2: MNHEY and SVGAGI. The CDR3 DNA reads TGTGCCAGCGGGAGGAAACCGGACTCTGGAAACACCATATATTTT. Amino acids: CASGRKPDSGNTIYF.

This chain links TRBV21-1 with TRBJ2-1; the table's TRBD2 call for D was not verified on the DNA. TRBV21-1 is listed as a pseudogene. This CDR3 contains 13 residues. The CDR3 sequence is CASSKVRDTEQFF. The CDR3 DNA sequence: TGTGCCAGCAGCAAAGTACGAGATACGGAGCAGTTCTTC.

The chain uses TRBV6-1 and TRBJ2-3; 7 bases match TRBD2. Trimming took 3 bases from V and 1 from J; bases not matched to a gene: 1. The CDR3 loop spans 14 amino acids. Germline lookup yields CDR1 MNHNS and CDR2 SASEGT. CDR3 sequence reads: CASSDRGGTDTQYF. For the CDR3, the DNA is TGTGCCAGCAGTGACCGGGGGGGCACAGATACGCAGTATTTT.

The V gene is TRBV19, the J gene TRBJ2-1; possibly TRBD2 for D (6 bases). The CDR3 extends over 14 amino acids. Germline CDR1 is LNHDA and CDR2 is SQIVND (reference sequence). The V and J ends lost 7 bases and 1 base respectively, with 11 bases between them. CDR3 protein: CASISGESYNEQFF. The CDR3 DNA reads as TGTGCCAGTATATCGGGAGAATCCTACAATGAGCAGTTCTTC.

The chain combines TRBV30 with TRBJ2-6, with D perhaps TRBD1 (6 bases). The germline CDR1 and CDR2 sequences are GTSNPN and SVGIG (reference sequence). Deletions cut 5 bases from V and 15 bases from J, with 14 bases between. The CDR3 contains 11 residues. The DNA for the CDR3 is TGTGCCTGGCTACGGGACATTCGCCTGACTTTC. It is translated as CAWLRDIRLTF.

This rearrangement joins TRBV4-2 to TRBJ1-1; TRBD1 might be the D (6 bases). Trimming cost V 4 bases and J 5 bases, with 20 bases left between them. CDR3 length: 16 amino acids. The germline gives CDR1 LGHNA, CDR2 YNFKEQ. CDR3 DNA: TGTGCCAGCAGCCGGGGTGAAACAGGGAGGGGGACTGAAGCTTTCTTT. It translates to CASSRGETGRGTEAFF.

The chain links TRBV29-1 to TRBJ1-1, with TRBD1 matching over 7 bases. V trimming: 8 bases; J trimming: 5 bases; junction bases outside the gene matches: 8. Germline-derived CDR1 and CDR2 are SQVTM and ANQGSEA. This CDR3 comprises 12 residues. The DNA for the CDR3 is TGCAGCACGGGACAGCTCGGGACTGAAGCTTTCTTT. As protein: CSTGQLGTEAFF. The complete variable domain, with remaining parts taken from reference TRBV29-1 and TRBJ1-1, reads SAVISQKPSRDICQRGTSLTIQCQVDSQVTMMFWYRQQPGQSLTLIATANQGSEATYESGFVIDKFPISRPNLTFSTLTVSNMSPEDSSIYLCSTGQLGTEAFFGQGTRLTVV.